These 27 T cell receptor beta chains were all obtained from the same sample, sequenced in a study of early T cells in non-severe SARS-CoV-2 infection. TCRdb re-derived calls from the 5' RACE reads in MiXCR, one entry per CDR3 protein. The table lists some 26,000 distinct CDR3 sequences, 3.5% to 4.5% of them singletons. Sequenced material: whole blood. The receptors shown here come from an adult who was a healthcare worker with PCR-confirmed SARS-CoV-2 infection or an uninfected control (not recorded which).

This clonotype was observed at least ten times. The CDR3 loop is CASSLKAASGAGELFF. CDR3 in DNA: TGTGCCAGCAGCTTAAAGGCTGCTAGCGGTGCCGGGGAGCTGTTTTTT. This chain joins TRBV7-6 and TRBJ2-2, with TRBD2 matching 7 bases. The CDR3 is 16 amino acids. Germline trimming cut 2 bases from V and 6 bases from J; bases unmatched to any gene: 9. CDR1 SGHVS and CDR2 FNYEAQ come from the germline V gene.

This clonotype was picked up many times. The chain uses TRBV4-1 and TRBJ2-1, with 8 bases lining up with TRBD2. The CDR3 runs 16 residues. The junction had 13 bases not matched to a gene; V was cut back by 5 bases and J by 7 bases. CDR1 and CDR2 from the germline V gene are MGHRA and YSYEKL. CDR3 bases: TGCGCCAGCAGCATCCGTGGGGCGGGAGGTTGGAATGAGCAGTTCTTC. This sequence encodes CASSIRGAGGWNEQFF.

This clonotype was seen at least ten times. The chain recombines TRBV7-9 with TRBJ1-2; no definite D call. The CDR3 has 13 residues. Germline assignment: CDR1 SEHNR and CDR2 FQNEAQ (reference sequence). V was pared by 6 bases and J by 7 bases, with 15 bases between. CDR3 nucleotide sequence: TGTGCCAGCAGTCCGGGCCTCGATTCTGGCTACACCTTC. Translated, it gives CASSPGLDSGYTF.

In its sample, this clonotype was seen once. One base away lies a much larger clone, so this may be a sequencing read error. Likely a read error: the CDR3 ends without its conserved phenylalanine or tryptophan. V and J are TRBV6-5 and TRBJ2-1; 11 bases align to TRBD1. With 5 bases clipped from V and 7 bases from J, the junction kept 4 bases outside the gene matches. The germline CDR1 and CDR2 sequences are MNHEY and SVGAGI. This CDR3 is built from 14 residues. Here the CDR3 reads CASSRGDRGNEQFS. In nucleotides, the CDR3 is TGTGCCAGCAGTCGAGGGGACAGGGGGAATGAGCAGTTCTCC.

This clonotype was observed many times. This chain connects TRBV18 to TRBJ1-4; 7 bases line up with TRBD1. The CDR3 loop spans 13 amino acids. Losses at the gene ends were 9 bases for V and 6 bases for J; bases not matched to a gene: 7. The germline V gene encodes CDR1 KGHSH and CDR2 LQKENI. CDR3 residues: CASTGTEDEKLFF. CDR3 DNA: TGTGCCAGTACCGGGACAGAGGATGAAAAACTGTTTTTT. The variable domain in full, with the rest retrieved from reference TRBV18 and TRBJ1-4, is NAGVMQNPRHLVRRRGQEARLRCSPMKGHSHVYWYRQLPEEGLKFMVYLQKENIIDESGMPKERFSAEFPKEGPSILRIQQVVRGDSAAYFCASTGTEDEKLFFGSGTQLSVL.

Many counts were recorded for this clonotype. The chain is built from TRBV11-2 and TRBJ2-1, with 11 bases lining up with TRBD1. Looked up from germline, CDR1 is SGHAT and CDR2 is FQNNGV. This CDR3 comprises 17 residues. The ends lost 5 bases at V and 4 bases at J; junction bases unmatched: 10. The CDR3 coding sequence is TGTGCCAGCAGCCACGGACAGGGGGCCGGGAGATACAATGAGCAGTTCTTC. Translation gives CASSHGQGAGRYNEQFF.

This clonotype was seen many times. The CDR3 sequence is CSVVSFGTDYEQYF. The CDR3 nucleotides read TGCAGCGTTGTGAGTTTTGGGACAGACTACGAGCAGTACTTC. The rearrangement links TRBV29-1 to TRBJ2-7; 7 bases match TRBD1. Trimming removed 4 bases from V and 3 bases from J; junction bases left unmatched: 9. CDR1 and CDR2 (germline): SQVTM, ANQGSEA. The CDR3 consists of 14 residues.

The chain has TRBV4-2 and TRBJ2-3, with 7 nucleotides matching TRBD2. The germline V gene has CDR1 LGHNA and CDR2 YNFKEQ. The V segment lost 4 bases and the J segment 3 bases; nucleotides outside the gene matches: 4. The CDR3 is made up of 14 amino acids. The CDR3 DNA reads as TGTGCCAGCAGCCGCGAGGGACTAACAGATACGCAGTATTTT. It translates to CASSREGLTDTQYF.

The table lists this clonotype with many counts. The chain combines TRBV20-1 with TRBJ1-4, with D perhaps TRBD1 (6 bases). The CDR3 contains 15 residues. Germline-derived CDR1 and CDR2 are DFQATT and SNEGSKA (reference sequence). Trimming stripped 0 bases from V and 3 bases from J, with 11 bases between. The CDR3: CSARDLGASNEKLFF. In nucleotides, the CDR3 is TGCAGTGCTAGAGATCTGGGGGCCTCTAATGAAAAACTGTTTTTT.

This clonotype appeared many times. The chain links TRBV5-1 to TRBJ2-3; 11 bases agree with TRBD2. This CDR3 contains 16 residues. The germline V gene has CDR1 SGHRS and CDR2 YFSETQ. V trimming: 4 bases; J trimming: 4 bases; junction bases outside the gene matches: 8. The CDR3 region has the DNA TGCGCCAGCAGCCTAATCACTAGCGGGGGATCAGATACGCAGTATTTT. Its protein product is CASSLITSGGSDTQYF.

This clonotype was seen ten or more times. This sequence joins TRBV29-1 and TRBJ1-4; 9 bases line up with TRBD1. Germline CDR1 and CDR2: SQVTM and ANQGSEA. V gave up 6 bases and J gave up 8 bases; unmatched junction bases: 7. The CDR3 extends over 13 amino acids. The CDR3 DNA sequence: TGCAGCGTGGGAGGGACAGGGACCGAAAAACTGTTTTTT. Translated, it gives CSVGGTGTEKLFF.

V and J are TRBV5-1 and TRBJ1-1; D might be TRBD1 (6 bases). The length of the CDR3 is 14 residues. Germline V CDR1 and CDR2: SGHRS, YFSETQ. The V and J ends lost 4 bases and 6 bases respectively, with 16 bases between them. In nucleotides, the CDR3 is TGCGCCAGCAGCATAAATCAGGGGATGTCTGAAGCTTTCTTT. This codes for CASSINQGMSEAFF.

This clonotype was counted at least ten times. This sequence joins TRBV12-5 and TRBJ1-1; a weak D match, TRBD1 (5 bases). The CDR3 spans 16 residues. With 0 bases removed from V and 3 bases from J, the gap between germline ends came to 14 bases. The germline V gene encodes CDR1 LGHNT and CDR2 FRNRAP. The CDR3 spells CASGLVLSRVDTEAFF. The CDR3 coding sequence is TGTGCTAGTGGTTTGGTACTGAGCAGGGTCGACACTGAAGCTTTCTTT.

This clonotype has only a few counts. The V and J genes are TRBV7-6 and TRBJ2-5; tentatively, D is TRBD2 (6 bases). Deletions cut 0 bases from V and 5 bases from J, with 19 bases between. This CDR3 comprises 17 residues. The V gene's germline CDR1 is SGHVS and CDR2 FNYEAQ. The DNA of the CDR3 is TGTGCCAGCAGCTTAGCCCGAGGCCTACGCAGCGGGGAGACCCAGTACTTC. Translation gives CASSLARGLRSGETQYF.

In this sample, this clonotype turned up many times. As DNA, the CDR3 is TGTGCCAGCAGTTTTGCCGGGAACACTGAAGCTTTCTTT. It is translated as CASSFAGNTEAFF. This rearrangement joins TRBV12-3 or TRBV12-4 to TRBJ1-1; no definite D call. This CDR3 comprises 13 residues. Trimming shortened V by 3 bases and J by 1 base, and 6 bases separated the two germline ends.

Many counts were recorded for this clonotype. This CDR3 reads CSARDRRGAVYGYTF. The CDR3 DNA follows: TGCAGTGCTAGAGATCGCAGGGGAGCTGTTTATGGCTACACCTTC. This rearrangement joins TRBV20-1 to TRBJ1-2, with D possibly matching TRBD1 (6 bases). CDR1 DFQATT and CDR2 SNEGSKA come from the germline V gene (reference sequence). Trimming removed 0 bases from V and 5 bases from J, with 16 bases in between. The CDR3 is 15 residues long.

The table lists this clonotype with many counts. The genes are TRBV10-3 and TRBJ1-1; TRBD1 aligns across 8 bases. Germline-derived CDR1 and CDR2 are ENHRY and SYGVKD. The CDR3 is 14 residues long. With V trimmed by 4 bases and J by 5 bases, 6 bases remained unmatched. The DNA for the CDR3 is TGTGCCATCAGTGGGCGACAGGGGCAAACTGAAGCTTTCTTT. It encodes CAISGRQGQTEAFF.

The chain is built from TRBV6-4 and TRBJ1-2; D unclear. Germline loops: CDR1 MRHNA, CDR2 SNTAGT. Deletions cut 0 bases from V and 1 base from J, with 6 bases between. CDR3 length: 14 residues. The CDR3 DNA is TGTGCCAGCAGTGACTCTCCGGTTAACTATGGCTACACCTTC. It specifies CASSDSPVNYGYTF.

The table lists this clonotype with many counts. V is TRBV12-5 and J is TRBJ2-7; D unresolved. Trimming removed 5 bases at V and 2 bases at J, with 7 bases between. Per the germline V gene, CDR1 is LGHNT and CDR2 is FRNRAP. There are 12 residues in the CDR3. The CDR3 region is CASGPRPYEQYF. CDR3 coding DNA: TGTGCTAGTGGTCCTCGCCCCTACGAGCAGTACTTC.

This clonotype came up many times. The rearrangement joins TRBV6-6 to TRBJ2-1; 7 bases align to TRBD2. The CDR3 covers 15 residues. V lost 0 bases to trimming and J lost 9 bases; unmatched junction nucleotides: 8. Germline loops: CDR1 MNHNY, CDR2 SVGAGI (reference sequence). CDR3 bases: TGTGCCAGCAGTTACTCCACAACGGGGACTACTGAGCAGTTCTTC. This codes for CASSYSTTGTTEQFF.

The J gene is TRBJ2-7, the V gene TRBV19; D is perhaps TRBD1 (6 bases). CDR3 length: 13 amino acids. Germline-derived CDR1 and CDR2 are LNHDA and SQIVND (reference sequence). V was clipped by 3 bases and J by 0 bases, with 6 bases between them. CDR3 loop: CASSMDSSYEQYF. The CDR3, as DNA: TGTGCCAGTAGTATGGACAGCTCCTACGAGCAGTACTTC.

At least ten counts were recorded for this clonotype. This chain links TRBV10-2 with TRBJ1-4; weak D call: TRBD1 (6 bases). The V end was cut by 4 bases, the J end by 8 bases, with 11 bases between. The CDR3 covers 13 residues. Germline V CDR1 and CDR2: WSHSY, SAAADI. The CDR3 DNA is TGCGCCAGCAGTGCCGGGACAAACGAAAAACTGTTTTTT. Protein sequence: CASSAGTNEKLFF.

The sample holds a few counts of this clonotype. The CDR3 here is CASSLEAGSRQPQHF. In DNA form, the CDR3 reads TGTGCCAGCAGCTTAGAGGCTGGGTCTCGTCAGCCCCAGCATTTT. The chain joins TRBV7-6 to TRBJ1-5, with D uncertain. Germline V gives CDR1 SGHVS, CDR2 FNYEAQ. This CDR3 is 15 amino acids long. Deletions cut 1 base from V and 6 bases from J, with 13 bases between.

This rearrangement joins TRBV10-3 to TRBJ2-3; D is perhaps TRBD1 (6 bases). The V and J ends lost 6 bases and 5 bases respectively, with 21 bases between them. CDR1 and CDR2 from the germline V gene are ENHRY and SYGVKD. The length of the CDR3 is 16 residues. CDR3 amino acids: CAISLDRKLIGDTQYF. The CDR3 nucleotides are TGTGCCATCAGCCTCGACAGGAAACTCATAGGAGATACGCAGTATTTT.

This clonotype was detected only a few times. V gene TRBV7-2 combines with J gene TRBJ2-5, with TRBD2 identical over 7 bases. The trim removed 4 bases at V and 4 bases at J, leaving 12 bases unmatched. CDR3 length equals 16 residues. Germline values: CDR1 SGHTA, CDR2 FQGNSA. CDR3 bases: TGTGCCAGCAGCTCTGGTAGGGAGGGCGACCGAGAGACCCAGTACTTC. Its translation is CASSSGREGDRETQYF.

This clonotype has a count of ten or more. The CDR3 coding sequence is TGCGCCAGCAGCCCAGGGCGAGCGGGGGGCTACAATGAGCAGTTCTTC. It is translated as CASSPGRAGGYNEQFF. This sequence joins TRBV5-1 and TRBJ2-1; 9 bases match TRBD2. Trimming at V came to 4 bases and at J to 3 bases, leaving 8 bases not matched to a gene. The CDR3 has 16 residues. CDR1 and CDR2 from the germline V gene are SGHRS and YFSETQ.

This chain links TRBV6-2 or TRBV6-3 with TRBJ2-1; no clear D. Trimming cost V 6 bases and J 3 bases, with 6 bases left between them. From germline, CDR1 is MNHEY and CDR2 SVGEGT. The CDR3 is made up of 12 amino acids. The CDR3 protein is CASRANYNEQFF. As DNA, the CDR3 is TGTGCCAGCAGGGCCAACTACAATGAGCAGTTCTTC.